A selection of T cell receptor beta chains follows, all from one sample in a study of blood T cell repertoires in COVID-19. Produced via immunoSEQ multiplex PCR; TCRdb's table is partial and in-frame only. The sample has 130,000 to 150,000 clones; roughly three quarters are singletons. Material for sequencing was peripheral blood. All receptors derive from a man aged 50 to 60 with active or convalescent COVID-19. CDR3s include the opening cysteine and the closing phenylalanine or tryptophan. D genes are given only for firm matches. Size is omitted from some rows. Given values are once, few, many or a class for expanded clones.

>-|13|TRBV11-3|TRBJ2-7|-
CASSLNSPGEQYF
TGTGCCAGCAGCTTAAACTCACCCGGCGAGCAGTACTTC
>-|15|TRBV11-2|TRBJ2-2|-
CASSSPTLNTGELFF
TGTGCCAGCAGCTCCCCGACTTTGAACACCGGGGAGCTGTTTTTT
>-|14|TRBV6-6|TRBJ1-1|-
CASSPVGENTEAFF
TGTGCCAGCAGTCCAGTAGGGGAGAACACTGAAGCTTTCTTT
>TRBD1|19|TRBV4-1|TRBJ1-5|-
CASSQAPGTAITSNQPQHF
TGCGCCAGCAGCCAAGCCCCCGGGACAGCAATTACTAGCAATCAGCCCCAGCATTTT
>-|12|TRBV6-2/TRBV6-3|TRBJ2-5|-
CASSYGRETQYF
TGTGCCAGCAGTTACGGGAGGGAGACCCAGTACTTC
>-|15|TRBV3-1/TRBV3-2|TRBJ2-1|once
CASSPTSLRYNEQFF
TGTGCCAGCAGCCCCACCAGTCTTCGATACAATGAGCAGTTCTTC
>-|12|TRBV5-4|TRBJ2-5|-
CASSLSLETQYF
TGTGCCAGCAGCTTGAGCCTTGAGACCCAGTACTTC
>TRBD2|18|TRBV19|TRBJ2-3|-
CASSVWTSGRGFTDTQYF
TGTGCCAGTAGTGTCTGGACTAGCGGGAGGGGATTCACAGATACGCAGTATTTT
>-|12|TRBV3-1/TRBV3-2|TRBJ1-1|-
CASSQDPRYAFF
TGTGCCAGCAGCCAAGATCCCCGGTACGCTTTCTTT
>-|11|TRBV24-1|TRBJ2-1|-
CATSGGSEQFF
TGTGCCACCAGTGGAGGGAGTGAGCAGTTCTTC
>TRBD1|15|TRBV18|TRBJ2-5|-
CASSPLRTGAETQYF
TGTGCCAGCTCACCACTTCGGACAGGGGCCGAGACCCAGTACTTC
>-|14|TRBV15|TRBJ2-7|-
CATSRVGSWQEQYF
TGTGCCACCAGCAGAGTCGGGAGTTGGCAAGAGCAGTACTTC
>TRBD1|17|TRBV28|TRBJ1-1|-
CASSLVRDSYLNTEAFF
TGTGCCAGCAGTTTAGTCCGGGACAGTTACCTTAACACTGAAGCTTTCTTT
>-|18|TRBV3-1/TRBV3-2|TRBJ1-2|-
CASSPRGRDLSGSYGYTF
TGTGCCAGCAGCCCCCGTGGCAGGGACTTATCCGGATCGTATGGCTACACCTTC
>-|12|TRBV3-1/TRBV3-2|TRBJ2-7|-
CASSQQRHEQYF
TGTGCCAGCAGCCAACAGAGGCACGAGCAGTACTTC
>TRBD2|17|TRBV7-9|TRBJ2-7|many
CASSSTDQLAPSYEQYF
TGTGCCAGCAGCTCAACCGATCAACTAGCGCCATCCTACGAGCAGTACTTC
>-|14|TRBV18|TRBJ2-7|once
CASSPRLSSYEQYF
TGTGCCAGCTCACCCAGGTTAAGCTCCTACGAGCAGTACTTC
>-|15|TRBV19|TRBJ2-7|-
CAASVGGSRPYEQYF
TGTGCCGCTAGCGTGGGGGGATCAAGGCCCTACGAGCAGTACTTC
>TRBD2|17|TRBV27|TRBJ2-3|few
CASSLLAGGLGTDTQYF
TGTGCCAGCAGTTTACTAGCGGGAGGTCTGGGCACAGATACGCAGTATTTT
>TRBD2|15|TRBV10-1|TRBJ2-3|-
CASSDDGRSTDTQYF
TGCGCCAGCAGTGACGACGGGAGGAGCACAGATACGCAGTATTTT
>TRBD2|17|TRBV4-2|TRBJ2-2|few
CASSQARLAKNTGELFF
TGTGCCAGCAGCCAAGCGCGACTAGCAAAGAACACCGGGGAGCTGTTTTTT
>-|13|TRBV10-3|TRBJ1-6|-
CAIGSRFNSPLHF
TGTGCCATCGGGAGTCGATTTAATTCACCCCTCCACTTT
>TRBD1|15|TRBV19|TRBJ2-1|-
CASSPRTGSLSEQFF
TGTGCCAGTAGTCCTAGGACAGGGAGCCTTAGTGAGCAGTTCTTC
>-|14|TRBV5-1|TRBJ1-2|-
CASSSQQGPYGYTF
TGCGCCAGCAGCTCCCAACAGGGACCCTATGGCTACACCTTC
>TRBD1|15|TRBV6-4|TRBJ1-2|few
CASSEELTGGDGYTF
TGTGCCAGCAGTGAAGAACTCACAGGGGGCGATGGCTACACCTTC
>TRBD2|16|TRBV7-2|TRBJ2-1|many
CASSSSTSGPYNEQFF
TGTGCCAGCAGCTCCAGTACTAGCGGCCCCTACAATGAGCAGTTCTTC
>-|15|TRBV30|TRBJ1-1|-
CAWSVRDNRDTEAFF
TGTGCCTGGAGTGTAAGAGACAACCGAGACACTGAAGCTTTCTTT
>TRBD1|15|TRBV7-2|TRBJ1-4|few
CASSLAGGLDEKLFF
TGTGCCAGCAGCTTAGCAGGGGGCCTGGATGAAAAACTGTTTTTT
>-|17|TRBV28|TRBJ2-1|-
CASSSTRNWGHFGEQFF
TGTGCCAGCAGTTCGACCCGTAACTGGGGACATTTCGGTGAGCAGTTCTTC
>-|14|TRBV5-6|TRBJ1-2|few
CASEVAGINYGYTF
TGTGCCTCAGAAGTTGCAGGGATTAACTATGGCTACACCTTC
>-|15|TRBV19|TRBJ2-5|-
CASSIGSGYQETQYF
TGTGCCAGTAGTATAGGTAGCGGCTACCAAGAGACCCAGTACTTC
>TRBD2|13|TRBV11-2|TRBJ2-1|-
CASSLLAGDEQFF
TGTGCCAGCAGCTTACTAGCGGGGGATGAGCAGTTCTTC
>TRBD1|15|TRBV10-1|TRBJ2-5|-
CASSAGTADQETQYF
TGCGCCAGCAGCGCCGGGACAGCAGACCAAGAGACCCAGTACTTC
>-|14|TRBV7-2|TRBJ2-7|-
CASSPDRLLVEQYF
TGTGCCAGCAGCCCTGACAGGTTATTGGTCGAGCAGTACTTC
>-|15|TRBV5-8|TRBJ2-4|few
CASTPRGSFGDIQYF
TGTGCCAGCACCCCTCGGGGAAGCTTTGGGGACATTCAGTACTTC
>TRBD2|14|TRBV11-1|TRBJ2-1|-
CASSSGGSYNEQFF
TGTGCCAGCAGTAGCGGGGGCTCCTACAATGAGCAGTTCTTC
>-|14|TRBV27|TRBJ2-2|-
CASSVDSLPGELFF
TGTGCCAGCAGCGTAGACAGCCTCCCCGGGGAGCTGTTTTTT